This entry is about one TCR beta chain. The CDR3 runs to 15 residues. V lost 5 bases, J lost 4 bases, and 14 bases lay in between. Germline V gene sequence: CDR1 ENHRY, CDR2 SYGVKD. The data were taken from a study of shared clonotypes between healthy human individuals. Assay: immunoSEQ multiplex PCR; the TCRdb copy retains only in-frame clones and omits some. The sample holds roughly 2.4 million clones, 90% to 97% seen once. Source material: naive CD4+ T cells sorted from blood. Regarding subset: CD45RA+ positively selected. The V call is TRBV10-3, the J call TRBJ2-2, with unresolved D. This sequence was found in a man younger than 35 in good health. DNA for the CDR3: TGTGCCATCAGTCGGCCTAGATCGGTCACCGGGGAGCTGTTTTTT. Translated: CAISRPRSVTGELFF.